The clone carrying this T cell receptor beta chain occurred a few times. What it binds is unknown. This sample was taken from a study of CD8 T cells in ankylosing spondylitis. Study findings and constraints: Ankylosing spondylitis blood appeared to carry a characteristic TCR beta motif of eight or nine highly homologous variants.

CDR3 length equals 17 residues. Trimming took 5 bases from V and 2 from J, leaving 16 bases between them. Via MiXCR, TCRdb re-called the 5' RACE reads, giving one row per CDR3 protein. The data show over 400,000 distinct CDR3 sequences, 26% seen once. The sample consisted of blood, either unsorted or a sorted T cell fraction (not recorded which). The chain has TRBV12-3 or TRBV12-4 and TRBJ1-6; D is possibly TRBD1 (5 bases). The clonotype originates from a male donor with ankylosing spondylitis. The CDR3 loop reads CASSLSSGTAYNSPLHF. In nucleotides, the CDR3 is TGTGCCAGCAGTCTCAGCTCCGGGACGGCCTATAATTCACCCCTCCACTTT.